This is a list of T cell receptor beta chains from one sample in a study of radiotherapy plus CTLA-4 blockade in lung cancer. Assay used: immunoSEQ multiplex PCR; TCRdb lists only in-frame clones, some missing. The sample lists approximately 78,000 clones; over 65% were seen once. The starting material was peripheral blood, obtained from a patient treated with radiotherapy plus ipilimumab. These receptors all stem from a human donor with non-small cell lung cancer who had a complete response to radiotherapy plus ipilimumab. Each CDR3 is given with its conserved first and last residue. Each record gives: CDR3 protein, CDR3 DNA, V gene, D gene, J gene, clone size. A D gene is named only where the DNA matches it firmly. Some rows mark clone size as missing; the rest say once, few, many or name a class of expanded clone.

CASSEQQVNTEAFF,TGTGCCAGCAGTGAACAGCAGGTGAACACTGAAGCTTTCTTT,TRBV25-1,-,TRBJ1-1,once
CAWSQDLGGTNEKLFF,TGTGCCTGGAGTCAAGATTTGGGTGGAACTAATGAAAAACTGTTTTTT,TRBV30,-,TRBJ1-4,-
CAWSSGTGEMNEQYF,TGTGCCTGGAGTTCGGGGACAGGGGAAATGAACGAGCAGTACTTC,TRBV30,TRBD1,TRBJ2-7,few
CAWLTRARDTGELFF,TGTGCCTGGCTTACCAGGGCAAGGGACACCGGGGAGCTGTTTTTT,TRBV30,-,TRBJ2-2,-
CASSMGQGRFNQPQHF,TGTGCCAGTAGTATGGGGCAGGGCAGGTTCAATCAGCCCCAGCATTTT,TRBV19,-,TRBJ1-5,-
CASSMELSYGYTF,TGTGCCAGTAGTATGGAATTGAGCTATGGCTACACCTTC,TRBV19,-,TRBJ1-2,-
CSVEVSSNQPQHF,TGCAGCGTTGAAGTAAGTAGCAATCAGCCCCAGCATTTT,TRBV29-1,-,TRBJ1-5,-
CASSLGRGPNQPQHF,TGTGCCAGCAGCTTAGGCAGGGGGCCCAATCAGCCCCAGCATTTT,TRBV7-2,TRBD1,TRBJ1-5,-
CASRKGQMNTEAFF,TGTGCCAGCAGGAAGGGACAGATGAACACTGAAGCTTTCTTT,TRBV7-2,TRBD1,TRBJ1-1,-
CASSRQEGEKLFF,TGTGCCAGCAGTCGGCAGGAGGGAGAAAAACTGTTTTTT,TRBV6-5,-,TRBJ1-4,-
CASSVGQGAGNTEAFF,TGTGCCAGCAGCGTAGGACAGGGGGCGGGTAACACTGAAGCTTTCTTT,TRBV9,TRBD1,TRBJ1-1,-
CASSQDRGQGFTEAFF,TGCGCCAGCAGCCAAGATAGGGGACAGGGATTCACTGAAGCTTTCTTT,TRBV4-1,TRBD1,TRBJ1-1,-
CATSRDRDRGADTQYF,TGTGCCACCAGCAGAGACCGGGACAGGGGGGCAGATACGCAGTATTTT,TRBV15,TRBD1,TRBJ2-3,-
CASSQEGGGGGQPQHF,TGTGCCAGCAGCCAAGAGGGAGGGGGCGGAGGACAGCCCCAGCATTTT,TRBV4-2,TRBD1,TRBJ1-5,few
CASGLQTLTGRRNTEAFF,TGTGCTAGTGGTTTGCAAACTTTAACAGGGAGGAGAAACACTGAAGCTTTCTTT,TRBV12-5,-,TRBJ1-1,-
CASSAGPLYNEQFF,TGTGCCAGCAGCGCAGGTCCGCTCTACAATGAGCAGTTCTTC,TRBV6-6,-,TRBJ2-1,once
CASSLDNFLSSYNEQFF,TGTGCCAGCAGCTTAGACAACTTCCTAAGCTCCTACAATGAGCAGTTCTTC,TRBV7-2,-,TRBJ2-1,-
CASSLWSRAGVGNEQFF,TGTGCCAGCAGCTTATGGAGCAGGGCGGGAGTAGGTAATGAGCAGTTCTTC,TRBV7-9,TRBD2,TRBJ2-1,-
CASAKGRGETEAFF,TGCGCCAGCGCCAAAGGCAGGGGAGAAACTGAAGCTTTCTTT,TRBV10-1,-,TRBJ1-1,-
CASSGDSLYEKLFF,TGTGCCAGCAGTGGGGACAGCTTATATGAAAAACTGTTTTTT,TRBV25-1,TRBD1,TRBJ1-4,-
CASSVEGRNTGELFF,TGTGCCAGCAGCGTAGAGGGCAGGAACACCGGGGAGCTGTTTTTT,TRBV9,-,TRBJ2-2,-
CASSLGQGGQPQHF,TGCGCCAGCAGCTTGGGGCAGGGAGGTCAGCCCCAGCATTTT,TRBV5-1,-,TRBJ1-5,once
CSVTLPNSYNEQFF,TGCAGCGTTACCCTCCCGAACTCCTACAATGAGCAGTTCTTC,TRBV29-1,-,TRBJ2-1,-
CASRPWGAGDEQFF,TGTGCCAGCAGGCCTTGGGGGGCCGGCGATGAGCAGTTCTTC,TRBV11-3,-,TRBJ2-1,once
CASSLGGPAPTYEQYF,TGCGCCAGCAGCTTGGGAGGGCCAGCTCCCACCTACGAGCAGTACTTC,TRBV5-1,-,TRBJ2-7,once